What follows is one TCR beta chain and its context. Distinct nucleotide sequences in the sample also encode this CDR3. The sample comes from a study of blood T cell repertoires in COVID-19. Study-wide context: Samples of COVID-19 (acute and convalescent) were obtained from the United States, Italy and Spain.

Produced via immunoSEQ multiplex PCR; TCRdb's table is partial and in-frame only. Among tens of thousands of clones listed, about 82% were seen once. Enrolled through a virtual design, the participants were between roughly 18 and 90 years of age and came from about two dozen US areas. Germline V gene lookup returns CDR1 MNHEY and CDR2 SVGAGI. The CDR3 is 15 amino acids. The V and J ends lost 7 bases and 0 bases, in that order; junction bases with no gene match: 5. The TCR sequence derives from a woman aged 40 to 50 with acute COVID-19. The sample consisted of PBMCs or T cells enriched from blood (not recorded which). This rearrangement joins TRBV6-5 to TRBJ2-1; 8 nucleotides match TRBD2. CDR3 sequence reads: CASNFGGGSYNEQFF. In nucleotides, the CDR3 is TGTGCCAGCAATTTCGGGGGGGGCTCCTACAATGAGCAGTTCTTC.